The 2 T cell receptor beta chains below were found in one sample sequenced in a study of T cell responses to AZD1222 COVID-19 vaccine. The assay was immunoSEQ multiplex PCR, and TCRdb's table has in-frame clones only and misses some. The table records approximately 49,000 clones, around 80% of them present only once. The sequenced sample was peripheral blood, obtained on day 0 of MenACWY control vaccination. The receptors stem from an adult in good health.

CDR3 protein: CASSPWSVPSTDTQYF. The CDR3 DNA reads as TGTGCCAGCAGCCCCTGGTCAGTGCCTAGCACAGATACGCAGTATTTT. This chain joins TRBV14 and TRBJ2-3; no clear D. CDR3 length equals 16 residues. CDR1 and CDR2 from the germline V gene are SGHDN and FVKESK. V gave up 4 bases and J gave up 0 bases, with 14 bases separating them.

This chain joins TRBV28 and TRBJ1-1; D call uncertain. The CDR3 totals 15 residues. Trimming pared 3 bases from V and 1 base from J, leaving 12 bases between. Germline V gene data show CDR1 as MDHEN and CDR2 as SYDVKM. The CDR3 DNA reads as TGTGCCAGCAGTTTGCCGGTGGGAGGGAACACTGAAGCTTTCTTT. Protein: CASSLPVGGNTEAFF. The full variable domain, rest sourced from reference TRBV28 and TRBJ1-1, is DVKVTQSSRYLVKRTGEKVFLECVQDMDHENMFWYRQDPGLGLRLIYFSYDVKMKEKGDIPEGYSVSREKKERFSLILESASTNQTSMYLCASSLPVGGNTEAFFGQGTRLTVV.